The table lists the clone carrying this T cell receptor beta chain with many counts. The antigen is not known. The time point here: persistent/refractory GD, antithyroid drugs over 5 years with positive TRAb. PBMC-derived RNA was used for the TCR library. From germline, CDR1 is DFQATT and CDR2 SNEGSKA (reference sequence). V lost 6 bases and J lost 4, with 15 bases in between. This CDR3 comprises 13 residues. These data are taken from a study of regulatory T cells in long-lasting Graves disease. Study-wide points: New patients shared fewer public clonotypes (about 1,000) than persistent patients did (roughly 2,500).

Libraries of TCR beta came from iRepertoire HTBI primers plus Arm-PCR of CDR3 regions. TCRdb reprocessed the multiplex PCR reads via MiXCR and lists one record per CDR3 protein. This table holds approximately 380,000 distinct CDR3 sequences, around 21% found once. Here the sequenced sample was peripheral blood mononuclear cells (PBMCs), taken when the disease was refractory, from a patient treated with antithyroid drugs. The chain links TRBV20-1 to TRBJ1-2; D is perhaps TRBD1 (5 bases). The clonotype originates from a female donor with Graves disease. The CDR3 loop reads CSAPDTGGYGYTF. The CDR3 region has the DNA TGCAGTGCACCGGACACGGGAGGCTATGGCTACACCTTC.